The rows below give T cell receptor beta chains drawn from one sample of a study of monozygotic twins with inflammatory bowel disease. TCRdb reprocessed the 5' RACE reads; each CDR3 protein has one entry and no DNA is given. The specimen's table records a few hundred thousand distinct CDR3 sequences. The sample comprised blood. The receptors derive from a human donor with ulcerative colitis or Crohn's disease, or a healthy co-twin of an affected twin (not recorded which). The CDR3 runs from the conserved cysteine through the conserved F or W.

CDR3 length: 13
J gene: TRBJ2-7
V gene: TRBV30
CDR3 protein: CAWSPAASYEQYF

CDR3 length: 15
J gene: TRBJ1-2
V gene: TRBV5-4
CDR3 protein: CASSSGVAGNYGYTF

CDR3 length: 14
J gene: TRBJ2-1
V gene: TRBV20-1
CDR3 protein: CSARVAGSNNEQFF

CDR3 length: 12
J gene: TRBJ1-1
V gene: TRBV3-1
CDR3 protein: CASSQYEEEAFF

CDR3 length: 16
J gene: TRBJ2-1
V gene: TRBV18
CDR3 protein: CASSPGQIFSYNEQFF

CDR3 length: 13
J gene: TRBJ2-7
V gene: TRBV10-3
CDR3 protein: CAISESGKEEQYF

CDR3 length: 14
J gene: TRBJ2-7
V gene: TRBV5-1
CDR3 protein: CASSLGGNFYEQYF

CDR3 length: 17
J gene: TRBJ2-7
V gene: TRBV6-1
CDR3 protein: CASSRRTGGRGSYEQYF

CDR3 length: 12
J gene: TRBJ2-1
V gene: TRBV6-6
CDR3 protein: CASSYPGDEQFF

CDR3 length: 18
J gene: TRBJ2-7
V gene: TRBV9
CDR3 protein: CASSTSPGLAGESYEQYF

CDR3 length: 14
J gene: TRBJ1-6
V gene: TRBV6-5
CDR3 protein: CASSYPRVGSPLHF

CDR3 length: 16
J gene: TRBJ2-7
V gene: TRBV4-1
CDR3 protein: CASSHVTSGADYEQYF

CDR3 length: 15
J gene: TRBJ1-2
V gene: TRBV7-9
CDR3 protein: CASSSNSRDIHGYTF

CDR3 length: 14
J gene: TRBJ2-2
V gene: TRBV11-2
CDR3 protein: CASRSTPGTGELFF

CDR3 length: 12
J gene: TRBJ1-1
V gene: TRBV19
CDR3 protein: CASSRQYTEAFF

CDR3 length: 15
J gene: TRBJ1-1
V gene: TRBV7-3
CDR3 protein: CASSLYGIQNTEAFF

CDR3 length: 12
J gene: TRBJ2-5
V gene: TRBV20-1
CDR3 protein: CSATGNQETQYF

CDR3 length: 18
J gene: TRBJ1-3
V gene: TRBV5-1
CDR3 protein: CASSLGTGGFGAGNTIYF

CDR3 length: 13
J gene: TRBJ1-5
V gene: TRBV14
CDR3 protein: CASSQEGNQPQHF

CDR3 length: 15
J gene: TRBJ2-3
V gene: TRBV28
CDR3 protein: CASKPRDRFTDTQYF

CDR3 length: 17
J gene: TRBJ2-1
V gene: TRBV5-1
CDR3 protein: CASRYTSGGAGNNEQFF

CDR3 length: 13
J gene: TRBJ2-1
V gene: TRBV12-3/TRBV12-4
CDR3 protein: CASRGSGINEQFF